These T cell receptor beta chains were read from a single sample in a study of T-cell reconstitution after alpha-beta-depleted transplantation in children. TCRdb recomputed calls from the PCR reads with MiXCR, one row per CDR3 protein. The table has 500,000 to 750,000 distinct CDR3 sequences, 25% to 30% seen once. Sequences were derived from PBMCs, sampled before TCRalphabeta/CD19-depleted stem cell transplant. These receptors all stem from a boy under two years old with Wiskott-Aldrich syndrome, due to receive a stem cell transplant. Both conserved end residues are part of each CDR3. Each record gives: CDR3 protein, CDR3 DNA, J gene, clone size, D gene, V gene. D genes are given only for firm matches. The size field is filled for only some rows; it gives once, few, many or a size class.

CSARGPLMNTEAFF TGCAGTGCTCGGGGACCGCTGATGAACACTGAAGCTTTCTTT TRBJ1-1 few . TRBV20-1
CASRARDNSPLHF TGTGCCAGCCGCGCGAGGGATAATTCACCCCTCCACTTT TRBJ1-6 once . TRBV27
CASSSRTSGRVNEQFF TGTGCCAGCAGTTCCCGGACTAGCGGGAGGGTCAATGAGCAGTTCTTC TRBJ2-1 . TRBD2 TRBV12-3/TRBV12-4
CASSLLVSILETQYF TGTGCCAGCAGCTTACTAGTCTCAATCCTAGAGACCCAGTACTTC TRBJ2-5 few . TRBV5-8
CASRRGGRRATDTQYF TGTGCCAGCAGGAGGGGCGGGAGGAGGGCCACAGATACGCAGTATTTT TRBJ2-3 . TRBD2 TRBV27
CSARVGTSGYNEQFF TGCAGTGCTAGAGTGGGGACTAGCGGGTACAATGAGCAGTTCTTC TRBJ2-1 few TRBD2 TRBV20-1
CASSWGLAGENYNEQFF TGCGCCAGCAGCTGGGGACTAGCGGGAGAGAACTACAATGAGCAGTTCTTC TRBJ2-1 . TRBD2 TRBV5-1
CASSLVSSTRNYNEQFF TGTGCCAGCAGCTTAGTGTCTAGCACGAGAAATTACAATGAGCAGTTCTTC TRBJ2-1 . . TRBV7-9
CASSLRTNPTNEQFF TGTGCCAGCAGTCTTAGGACTAATCCCACAAATGAGCAGTTCTTC TRBJ2-1 . . TRBV6-1
CASSSWGLADNEQFF TGTGCCAGCAGTTCTTGGGGACTAGCGGACAATGAGCAGTTCTTC TRBJ2-1 . TRBD2 TRBV28
CASSSQQQRNTEAFF TGTGCCAGCAGCTCCCAACAGCAAAGGAACACTGAAGCTTTCTTT TRBJ1-1 . . TRBV7-9
CASSPLSAGSRTDTQYF TGTGCCAGCAGCCCACTTTCAGCGGGGAGTAGGACAGATACGCAGTATTTT TRBJ2-3 . TRBD2 TRBV4-2
CASTLSYEQYF TGTGCCAGCACCCTATCATACGAGCAGTACTTC TRBJ2-7 few . TRBV12-3/TRBV12-4
CASSYSGGGSGNTIYF TGTGCCAGCAGTTACTCCGGTGGGGGCTCTGGAAACACCATATATTTT TRBJ1-3 few . TRBV6-5
CASSPLGGQGEQFF TGTGCCAGCTCACCGTTGGGGGGCCAGGGGGAGCAGTTCTTC TRBJ2-1 once . TRBV18
CASSAIISYNEQFF TGTGCCAGCAGCGCGATTATCTCCTACAATGAGCAGTTCTTC TRBJ2-1 few . TRBV2
CASSPGLAGGISYEQYF TGCGCCAGCAGCCCGGGACTAGCGGGAGGAATCTCCTACGAGCAGTACTTC TRBJ2-7 . TRBD2 TRBV4-1
CASSTDRDLRISNQPQHF TGTGCCAGCTCTACGGACAGGGACCTTCGGATTAGCAATCAGCCCCAGCATTTT TRBJ1-5 few TRBD1 TRBV18